This TCR beta chain was recorded in a study of shared clonotypes between healthy human individuals. Regarding the study as a whole: It was only blood that was sampled, and tissue repertoires likely differ. Sequencing depth was predicted to influence how clonotypes are shared among donors.

Deep-level settings were used for running the assay. Data came from immunoSEQ multiplex PCR; TCRdb stores just in-frame clones and leaves some out. The repertoire includes 2,100,000 or so clones, approximately 94% of them detected once, and roughly 0.13% sits in the top ten. The CDR3 totals 15 residues. With V trimmed by 4 bases and J by 3 bases, 7 bases remained unmatched. Germline V gene sequence: CDR1 MNHEY, CDR2 SVGAGI. As for this clone: Its specificity is unknown.

There were only Caucasian adults among the donors, and all lived in Nashville, Tennessee. The receptor was isolated from a man younger than 35 in good health. The rearrangement joins TRBV6-5 to TRBJ1-1, with TRBD1 matching 8 bases. The sequenced sample consisted of naive CD4+ T cells sorted from blood. Subset in this sample: CD45RA+ positively selected. The CDR3 loop reads CASSSQGAGDTEAFF. For the CDR3, the DNA is TGTGCCAGCAGTTCCCAGGGGGCGGGTGACACTGAAGCTTTCTTT.